The clone carrying this TCR beta chain has a single count. Its specificity is not known. CDR1 DFQATT and CDR2 SNEGSKA come from the germline V gene (reference sequence). V shed 5 bases, J shed 4 bases, and the junction held 10 bases outside the gene matches. This CDR3 spans 16 amino acids. These data come from a study of blood T cells in healthy people across ages. Study-level results: Significant beta diversity loss was already apparent by age approximately 37, declining roughly linearly. Diversity was estimated from one million T cells, and these estimates were considered underestimates.

Alongside a J-beta primer mix, a sample-barcoded 5' primer served in a second PCR lasting about 7 to 12 cycles. Each cDNA molecule was tagged by a template-switch adaptor that had 12 random nucleotides. Each sample yielded at least 3 million CDR3-containing paired-end reads. TCRdb recomputed calls from the 5' RACE reads with MiXCR, one row per CDR3 protein. Among 1.5 million to 1.8 million distinct CDR3 sequences listed, 40% to 45% were seen once. The sample comprised blood. The chain joins TRBV20-1 to TRBJ2-4, with 11 bases lining up with TRBD2. This TCR came from a woman aged 18-29 years in good health. The CDR3 DNA reads as TGCAGTGCTCCTATTAGCGGGGGGGCCACAAAAAACATTCAGTACTTC. Encoded protein: CSAPISGGATKNIQYF.